This is a list of T cell receptor beta chains from one sample in a study of STAT5B mutations in CD4+ large granular lymphocyte leukemia. Only in-frame clones appear in the TCRdb table, and some are missing; sequencing was by immunoSEQ multiplex PCR. The sample contains approximately 31,000 clones, 72% of which appear only once. The sequencing sample was made of CD4+ T cells from blood buffy coats. Every receptor here comes from a human donor in good health. Both conserved end residues are part of each CDR3. The order of the fields is J gene, D gene, clone size, V gene, CDR3 DNA, CDR3 protein. A D gene is named only where the DNA matches it firmly. Size is stated for part of the rows, as once, few or many counts, or as a class when the clone is expanded.

J gene: TRBJ1-2
D gene: NA
clone size: NA
V gene: TRBV18
CDR3 DNA: TGTGCCAGCTCACCACCGATCATAACCGCCAATCCTTTCTATGGCTACACCTTC
CDR3 protein: CASSPPIITANPFYGYTF

J gene: TRBJ2-1
D gene: TRBD1
clone size: NA
V gene: TRBV18
CDR3 DNA: TGTGCCAGCTCGCCCGGGACAGCCCCAGAGCAGTTCTTC
CDR3 protein: CASSPGTAPEQFF

J gene: TRBJ2-7
D gene: NA
clone size: NA
V gene: TRBV20-1
CDR3 DNA: TGCAGTGCGTTTAGGGGTGGCGAGCAGTACTTC
CDR3 protein: CSAFRGGEQYF

J gene: TRBJ1-3
D gene: NA
clone size: once
V gene: TRBV7-4
CDR3 DNA: TGTGCCAGCAGCCTCAGAACTGGAAACACCATATATTTT
CDR3 protein: CASSLRTGNTIYF

J gene: TRBJ2-5
D gene: TRBD1
clone size: NA
V gene: TRBV30
CDR3 DNA: TGTGCCTGGAGTTCTGGACCCCGGGACAGGGAGGTGGTGACCCAGTACTTC
CDR3 protein: CAWSSGPRDREVVTQYF

J gene: TRBJ2-7
D gene: TRBD1
clone size: NA
V gene: TRBV6-6
CDR3 DNA: TGTGCCAGCAGTTACCCCACAGGGGTCGACGAGCAGTACTTC
CDR3 protein: CASSYPTGVDEQYF

J gene: TRBJ1-6
D gene: NA
clone size: NA
V gene: TRBV6-4
CDR3 DNA: TGTGCCAGCAGCGCCGAACGGAGCTCACCCCTCCACTTT
CDR3 protein: CASSAERSSPLHF

J gene: TRBJ2-7
D gene: NA
clone size: NA
V gene: TRBV4-1
CDR3 DNA: TGCGCCAGCAGCCACCAAGATCTGACGGAAACCTACGAGCAGTACTTC
CDR3 protein: CASSHQDLTETYEQYF

J gene: TRBJ1-3
D gene: TRBD1
clone size: NA
V gene: TRBV5-1
CDR3 DNA: TGCGCCAGCAGCTTGGAGGGTACAGGGGGCTCTGGAAACACCATATATTTT
CDR3 protein: CASSLEGTGGSGNTIYF

J gene: TRBJ2-1
D gene: TRBD2
clone size: once
V gene: TRBV4-2
CDR3 DNA: TGTGCCAGCAGCCAAGTTCGGACGGCGGGGGGGCTTTATGAGCAGTTCTTC
CDR3 protein: CASSQVRTAGGLYEQFF

J gene: TRBJ1-2
D gene: TRBD1
clone size: once
V gene: TRBV6-5
CDR3 DNA: TGTGCCAGCAGTTACTCCAGGACAGGGGGAGGCTACACCTTC
CDR3 protein: CASSYSRTGGGYTF

J gene: TRBJ1-3
D gene: NA
clone size: few
V gene: TRBV5-1
CDR3 DNA: TGCGCCAGCAGCTTGGTAGTACGGCGAAACACCATATATTTT
CDR3 protein: CASSLVVRRNTIYF

J gene: TRBJ2-2
D gene: NA
clone size: NA
V gene: TRBV10-1
CDR3 DNA: TGCGCCAGCAGTGAGTTCGGCAGGTCCACCGGGGAGCTGTTTTTT
CDR3 protein: CASSEFGRSTGELFF

J gene: TRBJ2-7
D gene: TRBD1
clone size: NA
V gene: TRBV27
CDR3 DNA: TGTGCCAGCAGCCGGACAGGGGTTTTAGAGCAGTACTTC
CDR3 protein: CASSRTGVLEQYF

J gene: TRBJ1-2
D gene: NA
clone size: NA
V gene: TRBV18
CDR3 DNA: TGTGCCAGCTCACCAATCGGGGGAGATGGCTACACCTTC
CDR3 protein: CASSPIGGDGYTF

J gene: TRBJ1-3
D gene: NA
clone size: NA
V gene: TRBV5-6
CDR3 DNA: TGTGCCAGCAGCTTGCTTTCCGGGGCCGGAAACACCATATATTTT
CDR3 protein: CASSLLSGAGNTIYF

J gene: TRBJ2-1
D gene: NA
clone size: NA
V gene: TRBV5-1
CDR3 DNA: TGCGCCAGCAGCTTGGCCGGGACTGCCCGGGGTCGGTTCTTC
CDR3 protein: CASSLAGTARGRFF

J gene: TRBJ2-7
D gene: NA
clone size: NA
V gene: TRBV6-1
CDR3 DNA: TGTGCCAGCAGATCGTCTCTCTTAGGCTCCTACGAGCAGTACTTC
CDR3 protein: CASRSSLLGSYEQYF

J gene: TRBJ2-1
D gene: TRBD1
clone size: NA
V gene: TRBV27
CDR3 DNA: TGTGCCAGCAGTTTTAGACAGGGAGAGCAGTTCTTC
CDR3 protein: CASSFRQGEQFF

J gene: TRBJ2-7
D gene: NA
clone size: once
V gene: TRBV21-1
CDR3 DNA: TGTGCCAGCAGCAAAGCGCGGGACAGAAACGAGCAGTACTTC
CDR3 protein: CASSKARDRNEQYF

J gene: TRBJ1-6
D gene: NA
clone size: NA
V gene: TRBV4-2
CDR3 DNA: TGTGCCAGCAGCCAAGGGCCAGGGTCGAATTCACCCCTCCACTTT
CDR3 protein: CASSQGPGSNSPLHF

J gene: TRBJ1-6
D gene: NA
clone size: few
V gene: TRBV4-3
CDR3 DNA: TGCGCCAGCAGCCCCCATCGTACCCGGCCCCATTCACCCCTCCACTTT
CDR3 protein: CASSPHRTRPHSPLHF

J gene: TRBJ1-1
D gene: NA
clone size: NA
V gene: TRBV28
CDR3 DNA: TGTGCCAGCAGTGTGCATGGGGCAGGCCCTAGAAACACTGAAGCTTTCTTT
CDR3 protein: CASSVHGAGPRNTEAFF

J gene: TRBJ2-1
D gene: TRBD1
clone size: NA
V gene: TRBV9
CDR3 DNA: TGTGCCAGCAGCGTAGGGGACAGGGAATACAATGAGCAGTTCTTC
CDR3 protein: CASSVGDREYNEQFF

J gene: TRBJ2-5
D gene: NA
clone size: once
V gene: TRBV9
CDR3 DNA: TGTGCCAGCAGCTTGAGCGGCCAAGAGACCCAGTACTTC
CDR3 protein: CASSLSGQETQYF

J gene: TRBJ2-7
D gene: NA
clone size: NA
V gene: TRBV7-9
CDR3 DNA: TGTGCCAGCAGCTTAGATGAAGGGTCCGAGCAGTACTTC
CDR3 protein: CASSLDEGSEQYF

J gene: TRBJ1-2
D gene: TRBD1
clone size: NA
V gene: TRBV5-1
CDR3 DNA: TGCGCCAGCAGCTTGGACGGCAGGGGGCTCGATGGCTACACCTTC
CDR3 protein: CASSLDGRGLDGYTF

J gene: TRBJ1-6
D gene: NA
clone size: NA
V gene: TRBV19
CDR3 DNA: TGTGCCAGTAGTATACAGGACCCCAGTGGATTGAATTCACCCCTCCACTTT
CDR3 protein: CASSIQDPSGLNSPLHF

J gene: TRBJ2-5
D gene: NA
clone size: NA
V gene: TRBV19
CDR3 DNA: TGTGCCAGTAGCCAGACCGGGGGCCAAGAGACCCAGTACTTC
CDR3 protein: CASSQTGGQETQYF

J gene: TRBJ1-5
D gene: TRBD1
clone size: NA
V gene: TRBV15
CDR3 DNA: TGTGCCACCAGCAAACCCAGGGGGCCCGGGGGTCAGCCCCAGCATTTT
CDR3 protein: CATSKPRGPGGQPQHF

J gene: TRBJ1-1
D gene: NA
clone size: NA
V gene: TRBV7-2
CDR3 DNA: TGTGCCAGCAGCTTTAAGCAGGGGAGGGACACTGAAGCTTTCTTT
CDR3 protein: CASSFKQGRDTEAFF

J gene: TRBJ1-1
D gene: NA
clone size: NA
V gene: TRBV5-1
CDR3 DNA: TGCGCCAGCAGCTTGGCCGTGGCAGCTGAAGCTTTCTTT
CDR3 protein: CASSLAVAAEAFF

J gene: TRBJ1-5
D gene: NA
clone size: NA
V gene: TRBV15
CDR3 DNA: TGTGCCACCAGCAGAGATCTGAGGGGGGGGCGGAATCAGCCCCAGCATTTT
CDR3 protein: CATSRDLRGGRNQPQHF

J gene: TRBJ2-1
D gene: NA
clone size: few
V gene: TRBV7-2
CDR3 DNA: TGTGCCAGCAGCCCCCCTACCGCGGGGCTGGAGCAGTTCTTC
CDR3 protein: CASSPPTAGLEQFF

J gene: TRBJ1-2
D gene: TRBD1
clone size: NA
V gene: TRBV19
CDR3 DNA: TGTGCCAGTAGTATGGCCCTTGGACAGGGGCAGAGGTATGGCTACACCTTC
CDR3 protein: CASSMALGQGQRYGYTF

J gene: TRBJ2-7
D gene: NA
clone size: NA
V gene: TRBV6-5
CDR3 DNA: TGTGCCAGCAGTTACTACGGAGGCAGCGTGAGGTACGAGCAGTACTTC
CDR3 protein: CASSYYGGSVRYEQYF

J gene: TRBJ1-6
D gene: TRBD1
clone size: NA
V gene: TRBV11-2
CDR3 DNA: TGTGCCAGCCTCGGACAGGCAAATTCACCCCTCCACTTT
CDR3 protein: CASLGQANSPLHF

J gene: TRBJ1-1
D gene: NA
clone size: NA
V gene: TRBV19
CDR3 DNA: TGTGCCAGTAGTATAACTTGGCAGGACGCTGAAGCTTTCTTT
CDR3 protein: CASSITWQDAEAFF

J gene: TRBJ1-3
D gene: TRBD1
clone size: NA
V gene: TRBV19
CDR3 DNA: TGTGCCAGTAGAGCCTACGACAGGGGGCTCGAGGACACCATATATTTT
CDR3 protein: CASRAYDRGLEDTIYF

J gene: TRBJ1-1
D gene: NA
clone size: NA
V gene: TRBV5-1
CDR3 DNA: TGCGCCAGCAGCTTTACAACCCTGAACACTGAAGCTTTCTTT
CDR3 protein: CASSFTTLNTEAFF

J gene: TRBJ2-7
D gene: NA
clone size: NA
V gene: TRBV2
CDR3 DNA: TGTGCCAGCAGTGGGGGGAGACAGGCCCTCTACGAGCAGTACTTC
CDR3 protein: CASSGGRQALYEQYF

J gene: TRBJ2-3
D gene: NA
clone size: NA
V gene: TRBV11-2
CDR3 DNA: TGTGCCAGCAGCTTAGCTCGGACCACAGATACGCAGTATTTT
CDR3 protein: CASSLARTTDTQYF

J gene: TRBJ2-7
D gene: NA
clone size: NA
V gene: TRBV2
CDR3 DNA: TGTGCCAGCAATGGCAGGGCCAAGACCTACGAGCAGTACTTC
CDR3 protein: CASNGRAKTYEQYF

J gene: TRBJ1-6
D gene: NA
clone size: few
V gene: TRBV19
CDR3 DNA: TGTGCCAGTGCTCCCGGACGGAATTCACCCCTCCACTTT
CDR3 protein: CASAPGRNSPLHF

J gene: TRBJ2-7
D gene: NA
clone size: NA
V gene: TRBV30
CDR3 DNA: TGTGCCTGGAGTGTGCCGCTCGGACGGACCTACGAGCAGTACTTC
CDR3 protein: CAWSVPLGRTYEQYF

J gene: TRBJ1-6
D gene: NA
clone size: medium-sized
V gene: TRBV6-6
CDR3 DNA: TGTGCCAGCAGTTACGGGGAAAATTCACCCCTCCACTTT
CDR3 protein: CASSYGENSPLHF

J gene: TRBJ1-4
D gene: NA
clone size: NA
V gene: TRBV19
CDR3 DNA: TGTGCCAGTAGTATAACGCAGGGAGGAGGATTGGTTGAAAAACTGTTTTTT
CDR3 protein: CASSITQGGGLVEKLFF

J gene: TRBJ1-1
D gene: NA
clone size: few
V gene: TRBV19
CDR3 DNA: TGTGCCAGTAGACAGGGAGGGGGGAACACTGAAGCTTTCTTT
CDR3 protein: CASRQGGGNTEAFF

J gene: TRBJ2-7
D gene: NA
clone size: NA
V gene: TRBV7-9
CDR3 DNA: TGTGCCAGCAGCTTACCTAGTTTGAGGGAGCAGTACTTC
CDR3 protein: CASSLPSLREQYF

J gene: TRBJ1-1
D gene: NA
clone size: NA
V gene: TRBV2
CDR3 DNA: TGTGCCAGTTCGACAGGTTTGAACACTGAAGCTTTCTTT
CDR3 protein: CASSTGLNTEAFF

J gene: TRBJ2-3
D gene: TRBD2
clone size: once
V gene: TRBV7-9
CDR3 DNA: TGTGCCAGCAGCTCCCTAGCGGGGGGGATAGTGCAGTATTTT
CDR3 protein: CASSSLAGGIVQYF

J gene: TRBJ2-5
D gene: TRBD1
clone size: NA
V gene: TRBV5-1
CDR3 DNA: TGCGCCAGCAGCTTTCAGGGGGCTAAGGAGACCCAGTACTTC
CDR3 protein: CASSFQGAKETQYF

J gene: TRBJ1-2
D gene: NA
clone size: NA
V gene: TRBV11-2
CDR3 DNA: TGTGCCAGCAGCTTAGGGTTCTATGGCTACACCTTC
CDR3 protein: CASSLGFYGYTF

J gene: TRBJ1-1
D gene: NA
clone size: NA
V gene: TRBV15
CDR3 DNA: TGTGCCACCAGCAGAGATCGGGGGGTTGCCACTGAAGCTTTCTTT
CDR3 protein: CATSRDRGVATEAFF

J gene: TRBJ2-7
D gene: NA
clone size: NA
V gene: TRBV5-6
CDR3 DNA: TGTGCCAGCAGCTTACTTCAAGGAACCGACGAGCAGTACTTC
CDR3 protein: CASSLLQGTDEQYF

J gene: TRBJ2-2
D gene: NA
clone size: NA
V gene: TRBV10-3
CDR3 DNA: TGTGCCTCCCAGGGATATGTGGACACCGGGGAGCTGTTTTTT
CDR3 protein: CASQGYVDTGELFF

J gene: TRBJ2-3
D gene: TRBD1
clone size: NA
V gene: TRBV5-6
CDR3 DNA: TGTGCCAGCAGCTTGGAAACCGGGACAGGGTCCACAGATACGCAGTATTTT
CDR3 protein: CASSLETGTGSTDTQYF

J gene: TRBJ2-3
D gene: TRBD1
clone size: few
V gene: TRBV7-9
CDR3 DNA: TGTGCCAGCAGCACGGGACAGCGCACAGATACGCAGTATTTT
CDR3 protein: CASSTGQRTDTQYF

J gene: TRBJ1-2
D gene: NA
clone size: once
V gene: TRBV7-2
CDR3 DNA: TGTGCCAGCAGCTTACCTAGACAGGTCCAGGGCGGCTACACCTTC
CDR3 protein: CASSLPRQVQGGYTF

J gene: TRBJ1-1
D gene: TRBD1
clone size: few
V gene: TRBV11-2
CDR3 DNA: TGTGCCAGCAGCCAGGACAGGGGGTTTGTTATGAACACTGAAGCTTTCTTT
CDR3 protein: CASSQDRGFVMNTEAFF